These T cell receptor beta chains were read from a single sample in a study of blood T cell repertoires in COVID-19. Measured with immunoSEQ multiplex PCR; TCRdb has only the in-frame clones, and not every one. The sample yields 55,000 to 65,000 clones, roughly four fifths seen once. Sequences were obtained from peripheral blood. The receptors shown here come from a man aged 55-75 years with COVID-19, enrolled during active disease. CDR3s include the opening cysteine and the closing phenylalanine or tryptophan. The D gene is left open where the match is weak. The size field is filled for only some rows; it gives once, few, many or a size class.

j_call | d_call | v_call | clone_size | cdr3_nt | cdr3_aa
TRBJ2-3 | . | TRBV24-1 | . | TGTGCCACCAGTGATTTTAGAGGGAGTGGTACAGATACGCAGTATTTT | CATSDFRGSGTDTQYF
TRBJ1-3 | . | TRBV18 | few | TGTGCCAGCTCACCCGACAGGATCCTTGCCTCTGGAAACACCATATATTTT | CASSPDRILASGNTIYF
TRBJ2-2 | TRBD1 | TRBV5-1 | . | TGCGCCAGCAGCTTGACACCGGGACAGGGGGGATCGAACACCGGGGAGCTGTTTTTT | CASSLTPGQGGSNTGELFF
TRBJ2-7 | TRBD2 | TRBV11-2 | . | TGTGCCAGCAGCTTAGATAGACTAGCGGGAGCCTACGAGCAGTACTTC | CASSLDRLAGAYEQYF
TRBJ2-1 | TRBD2 | TRBV6-5 | . | TGTGCCAGCAAAACTAGCGGCTACAATGAGCAGTTCTTC | CASKTSGYNEQFF
TRBJ1-5 | . | TRBV18 | . | TGTGCCAGCTCACCAGAACAGGGTCAGCCCCAGCATTTT | CASSPEQGQPQHF
TRBJ2-7 | TRBD1 | TRBV7-6 | . | TGTGCCAGCAGCTTAGCGGGACAGCCCAGTCCCTACGAGCAGTACTTC | CASSLAGQPSPYEQYF
TRBJ2-1 | TRBD2 | TRBV19 | . | TGTGCCAGTAGTAATAGCGGGGGGGCCTTCGATGAGCAGTTCTTC | CASSNSGGAFDEQFF
TRBJ1-4 | . | TRBV4-2 | . | TGTGCCAGCAGCCAGGGAGGAGAGAATGAAAAACTGTTTTTT | CASSQGGENEKLFF
TRBJ2-5 | . | TRBV3-1/TRBV3-2 | . | TGTGCCAGCAGCCAAGAACTATCGGAAGAGACCCAGTACTTC | CASSQELSEETQYF
TRBJ2-7 | . | TRBV5-5 | . | TGTGCCAGCACCCCCCGGCCGGGCTACGAGCAGTACTTC | CASTPRPGYEQYF
TRBJ2-3 | TRBD2 | TRBV9 | . | TGTGCCAGCAGCGCCGGGACCGTGACTAGCGCCACAGATACGCAGTATTTT | CASSAGTVTSATDTQYF
TRBJ2-7 | TRBD1 | TRBV5-1 | . | TGCGCCAGCAGCTCGGGGACAGGGGGCTACGAGCAGTACTTC | CASSSGTGGYEQYF
TRBJ2-7 | TRBD1 | TRBV4-1 | few | TGCGCCAGCAGCCAGATGACAGGGGCCTCCTACGAGCAGTACTTC | CASSQMTGASYEQYF
TRBJ1-1 | TRBD1 | TRBV11-3 | . | TGTGCCAGCAGCCCCGGGACAGAAAACACTGAAGCTTTCTTT | CASSPGTENTEAFF
TRBJ1-5 | TRBD1 | TRBV6-5 | . | TGTGCCAGCAGGGCGGGACAGGGCAGCAATCAGCCCCAGCATTTT | CASRAGQGSNQPQHF
TRBJ2-5 | TRBD2 | TRBV5-1 | . | TGCGCCAGCAGCCCTAGCGGGGGGCTCCAAGAGACCCAGTACTTC | CASSPSGGLQETQYF
TRBJ2-3 | TRBD2 | TRBV10-2 | . | TGCGCCAGCAGCACGGGACTAGCGGGTACAGATACGCAGTATTTT | CASSTGLAGTDTQYF
TRBJ1-1 | TRBD1 | TRBV11-3 | . | TGTGCCAGCAGCGTCCGACAGGGGTGGGTAGCTTTCTTT | CASSVRQGWVAFF
TRBJ1-6 | TRBD1 | TRBV5-5 | once | TGTGCCAGCAGCATACAGACAGGGGCCTATAATTCACCCCTCCACTTT | CASSIQTGAYNSPLHF
TRBJ1-1 | TRBD1 | TRBV6-5 | . | TGTGCCAGCAGTTACTCAGGAGGGGGCGATGGGACTGAAGCTTTCTTT | CASSYSGGGDGTEAFF
TRBJ1-4 | TRBD1 | TRBV11-2 | . | TGTGCCAGCAGTGAAACGACAGGGACTAATGAAAAACTGTTTTTT | CASSETTGTNEKLFF
TRBJ1-6 | . | TRBV9 | . | TGTGCCAGCAGCGATCGTAATTCACCCCTCCACTTT | CASSDRNSPLHF
TRBJ1-2 | . | TRBV5-4 | . | TGTGCCAGCAGCCTCGGACAGAAGTATGGCTACACCTTC | CASSLGQKYGYTF
TRBJ2-2 | . | TRBV18 | . | TGTGCCAGCTCACTTCAGAACACCGGGGAGCTGTTTTTT | CASSLQNTGELFF
TRBJ1-2 | TRBD1 | TRBV6-5 | . | TGTGCCAGCAGTTATAGAACAGGGGGGAGTGACGGCTACACCTTC | CASSYRTGGSDGYTF
TRBJ2-5 | . | TRBV2 | . | TGTGCCAGCAGGGACAACTGGGCGGGGGAGACCCAGTACTTC | CASRDNWAGETQYF
TRBJ2-6 | TRBD2 | TRBV7-3 | . | TGTGCCAGCAGCTCCACGACAGCGGGGGCAACTACTGGGGCCAACGTCCTGACTTTC | CASSSTTAGATTGANVLTF
TRBJ1-2 | TRBD1 | TRBV12-3/TRBV12-4 | . | TGTGCCAGCAATGCAGGGGGCAGGGGCTACACCTTC | CASNAGGRGYTF
TRBJ1-2 | TRBD1 | TRBV19 | . | TGTGCCAGTAGAAGTTCTACAGGGGTTCGTGGCTACACCTTC | CASRSSTGVRGYTF
TRBJ1-2 | . | TRBV6-2/TRBV6-3 | . | TGTGCCAGCAGCAAAGACAGGCTTGACTATGGCTACACCTTC | CASSKDRLDYGYTF
TRBJ1-4 | TRBD1 | TRBV7-8 | . | TGTGCCAGCAGCCTGCTCCCGGGACAGATAAATGAAAAACTGTTTTTT | CASSLLPGQINEKLFF
TRBJ2-5 | . | TRBV11-1 | few | TGTGCCAGCAGCCTCGGACGGGAAGACTGGGAGACCCAGTACTTC | CASSLGREDWETQYF
TRBJ2-5 | . | TRBV7-9 | once | TGTGCCAGCAGCTTAGGAACTACCCAAGAGACCCAGTACTTC | CASSLGTTQETQYF
TRBJ1-4 | . | TRBV29-1 | . | TGCAGCGTTGGAGGACAGTCTAATGAAAAACTGTTTTTT | CSVGGQSNEKLFF